The subject of this entry is one T cell receptor beta chain. This entry belongs to a study of cytomegalovirus exposure and HLA in healthy donors. This CDR3 has 15 amino acids. Germline loops: CDR1 SGHRS, CDR2 YFSETQ. The V end lost 2 bases, the J end lost 4 bases, and 13 bases lay between the germline ends. A multiplex PCR was run with 60 Vbeta primers and 13 Jbeta primers. The table came from immunoSEQ multiplex PCR; TCRdb's copy has only in-frame clones and leaves some out. The sample holds 120,000 to 150,000 clones; around 80% are singletons and the top ten take roughly 1.9%. V gene TRBV5-1 combines with J gene TRBJ2-1; the D gene is possibly TRBD2 (6 bases). Sequencing was performed on PBMCs. This receptor was identified in a woman aged 40 to 55 in good health and CMV-seronegative. In DNA, the CDR3 is TGCGCCAGCAGCTTTGGAGGGAGTTATTACAATGAGCAGTTCTTC. It is translated as CASSFGGSYYNEQFF.